This T cell receptor beta chain was captured in a study of T cells after yellow fever vaccination. TCR cDNA, made by 5'RACE template switching, carried an added universal primer site and UMIs. A single record per CDR3 protein comes from TCRdb applying MiXCR to the 5' RACE reads. In the table there are about 430,000 distinct CDR3 sequences, 18% of which are singletons. This clonotype has ten or more counts. The antigen is not known. General study findings and limits: Subsequent to the booster, the majority of primary-vaccination clones reappeared (around 96% CD4, 88% CD8). A secondary response was less intense yet reached its peak sooner, at day 5 versus 15. Overlap between CD4 and CD8 compartments was detected for a small share of clonotypes.

The starting material was PBMCs, obtained before the yellow fever booster vaccination. The receptor was derived from a man aged 18 to 29 who received the YFV17D yellow fever vaccine.

The CDR3 loop is CASSLTGGHGYTF. The CDR3 DNA is TGTGCCAGCAGTTTGACAGGGGGACATGGCTACACCTTC. V usage is TRBV12-3 or TRBV12-4 and J usage is TRBJ1-2; 9 nucleotides line up with TRBD1. The CDR3 has 13 amino acids. The ends lost 3 bases at V and 6 bases at J; junction bases unmatched: 2.